This is a list of T cell receptor beta chains from one sample in a study of monozygotic twins with cystic fibrosis. The method was immunoSEQ multiplex PCR; TCRdb's version includes in-frame clones alone and lacks a portion of them. This sample has some 22,000 clones, with around 98% found just once. The sequencing input was blood. These receptors originate from a girl under 18 with cystic fibrosis. Both conserved end residues are part of each CDR3. A D gene is named only where the DNA matches it firmly. Some rows have no size entry. The others give once, few or many, or a class for an expanded clone.

cdr3_aa	cdr3_nt	v_call	cdr3_length	j_call	d_call	clone_size
CASSPGRYGNTIYF	TGCGCCAGCAGCCCTGGCAGGTACGGAAACACCATATATTTT	TRBV4-1	14	TRBJ1-3	-	-
CASSFTAYYNEQFF	TGTGCCAGCAGTTTTACGGCTTACTACAATGAGCAGTTCTTC	TRBV27	14	TRBJ2-1	-	once
CASSVGGSTDTQYF	TGTGCCAGCAGCGTAGGGGGCAGCACAGATACGCAGTATTTT	TRBV9	14	TRBJ2-3	-	-
CASRGGGVFNEQYF	TGTGCCAGCAGGGGAGGGGGGGTCTTTAACGAGCAGTACTTC	TRBV28	14	TRBJ2-7	-	-
CASGLSSLTTRDGYTF	TGTGCTAGTGGTTTGTCTTCTTTGACGACCCGTGATGGCTACACCTTC	TRBV12-5	16	TRBJ1-2	-	-
CASSIDTSTNEKLFF	TGTGCCAGCAGTATAGACACATCAACTAATGAAAAACTGTTTTTT	TRBV28	15	TRBJ1-4	-	-
CASSQDHSGDGNTIYF	TGCGCCAGCAGCCAAGATCATTCCGGGGACGGAAACACCATATATTTT	TRBV4-3	16	TRBJ1-3	-	-
CASSYYSGQSGNEQFF	TGTGCCAGCAGTTACTATTCCGGACAGTCAGGTAATGAGCAGTTCTTC	TRBV6-6	16	TRBJ2-1	-	-
CAIKSGPSTGEETQYF	TGTGCCATCAAAAGTGGGCCTAGCACTGGTGAAGAGACCCAGTACTTC	TRBV10-3	16	TRBJ2-5	-	-
CASSLNLRQPTYEQYF	TGTGCCAGCAGCTTAAATTTGAGGCAGCCGACCTACGAGCAGTACTTC	TRBV7-2	16	TRBJ2-7	-	-
CSGSGSLGWDYNEQFF	TGCAGCGGGAGCGGGAGCTTGGGGTGGGACTACAATGAGCAGTTCTTC	TRBV29-1	16	TRBJ2-1	TRBD2	-
CASSLEIRTRDTDTQYF	TGTGCCAGCAGCTTAGAAATAAGGACAAGGGACACAGATACGCAGTATTTT	TRBV7-2	17	TRBJ2-3	-	-
CSVDRESRGPEEAFF	TGCAGCGTTGATAGGGAGAGCCGGGGGCCCGAGGAAGCTTTCTTT	TRBV29-1	15	TRBJ1-1	-	-
CASSLRGTSIGEQYF	TGTGCCAGCAGCTTGAGGGGGACCTCTATAGGCGAGCAGTACTTC	TRBV7-3	15	TRBJ2-7	-	-
CASRSIKGGAFDYTF	TGTGCCAGCAGAAGCATTAAGGGGGGCGCGTTCGACTACACCTTC	TRBV2	15	TRBJ1-2	-	-
CASSAVGEQFF	TGTGCCAGCAGTGCGGTAGGCGAGCAGTTCTTC	TRBV25-1	11	TRBJ2-1	-	once
CASSILRTGKGYTF	TGTGCCAGTAGTATACTTCGGACAGGGAAAGGCTACACCTTC	TRBV19	14	TRBJ1-2	TRBD1	-
CASSFHASGREDAGEQYF	TGCGCCAGCAGCTTTCACGCTAGCGGGAGGGAGGATGCAGGCGAGCAGTACTTC	TRBV5-1	18	TRBJ2-7	TRBD2	-
CASSAAGTGNTEAFF	TGTGCCAGCAGCGCAGCTGGGACAGGGAACACTGAAGCTTTCTTT	TRBV9	15	TRBJ1-1	TRBD1	-
CASSQVGGEETQYF	TGTGCCAGCAGCCAAGTAGGAGGGGAGGAGACCCAGTACTTC	TRBV14	14	TRBJ2-5	-	-
CASSQKYTNTEAFF	TGCGCCAGCAGCCAGAAATATACGAACACTGAAGCTTTCTTT	TRBV4-1	14	TRBJ1-1	-	-
CASNDKMNTEAFF	TGCGCCAGCAACGATAAAATGAACACTGAAGCTTTCTTT	TRBV5-1	13	TRBJ1-1	-	-
CASSRGPGTDTQYF	TGCGCCAGCAGCCGGGGCCCAGGCACAGATACGCAGTATTTT	TRBV5-1	14	TRBJ2-3	-	-
CASSLDSDTQYF	TGTGCCAGCAGCTTGGATTCGGATACGCAGTATTTT	TRBV5-4	12	TRBJ2-3	-	-
CASSQAVGELGEQYF	TGCGCCAGCAGCCAGGCCGTTGGGGAGCTCGGGGAGCAGTACTTC	TRBV4-1	15	TRBJ2-7	-	once
CASSRQRGRQETQYF	TGTGCCAGCAGCCGACAACGGGGCCGCCAAGAGACCCAGTACTTC	TRBV11-2	15	TRBJ2-5	-	-
CASSPLTGVGELFF	TGTGCCAGCAGCCCCTTAACAGGGGTCGGGGAGCTGTTTTTT	TRBV7-9	14	TRBJ2-2	TRBD1	-
CASSLSPGGNQPQHF	TGTGCCAGTAGTTTATCGCCAGGGGGGAATCAGCCCCAGCATTTT	TRBV27	15	TRBJ1-5	TRBD1	-
CASSQDPAGAKNIQYF	TGCGCCAGCAGCCAAGATCCGGCAGGGGCCAAAAACATTCAGTACTTC	TRBV4-3	16	TRBJ2-4	-	-
CSVFHPGQTYEQYF	TGCAGCGTTTTTCATCCGGGACAGACCTACGAGCAGTACTTC	TRBV29-1	14	TRBJ2-7	TRBD1	-
CASRTGGNGYTF	TGTGCCAGCAGGACAGGGGGCAATGGCTACACCTTC	TRBV6-5	12	TRBJ1-2	TRBD1	-
CASSRQVTYNEQFF	TGTGCCAGCAGCCGACAGGTAACTTACAATGAGCAGTTCTTC	TRBV2	14	TRBJ2-1	-	-
CAGVMEGDPTDTQYF	TGTGCCGGGGTCATGGAGGGGGACCCCACAGATACGCAGTATTTT	TRBV30	15	TRBJ2-3	-	-
CASSVSRFGEQFF	TGTGCCAGCAGCGTGTCGCGGTTCGGTGAGCAGTTCTTC	TRBV9	13	TRBJ2-1	-	-
CASSSRGTGELFF	TGTGCCAGCAGTTCCAGGGGAACCGGGGAGCTGTTTTTT	TRBV5-4	13	TRBJ2-2	-	once
CASSLGGSSGNTIYF	TGCGCCAGCAGCTTGGGGGGCAGCTCTGGAAACACCATATATTTT	TRBV5-1	15	TRBJ1-3	-	-
CASSSSEGTGGRGATWVYGYTF	TGTGCCAGCAGCTCAAGCGAAGGGACAGGGGGTCGCGGGGCGACTTGGGTCTATGGCTACACCTTC	TRBV21-1	22	TRBJ1-2	-	-
CASSFRLAWHEQFF	TGTGCCAGCAGCTTTAGACTAGCTTGGCATGAGCAGTTCTTC	TRBV7-8	14	TRBJ2-1	TRBD2	-
CASSTYREVSYEQYF	TGCGCCAGCAGCACCTACAGGGAAGTCTCCTACGAGCAGTACTTC	TRBV4-3	15	TRBJ2-7	-	-
CASRGGQGTGELFF	TGTGCCAGCAGAGGGGGACAGGGCACCGGGGAGCTGTTTTTT	TRBV2	14	TRBJ2-2	TRBD1	-
CASSKGWTEAFF	TGTGCCAGCAGTAAAGGGTGGACTGAAGCTTTCTTT	TRBV25-1	12	TRBJ1-1	-	few
CASSLGGGSGELFF	TGTGCCAGCAGCTTAGGTGGAGGGTCCGGGGAGCTGTTTTTT	TRBV11-2	14	TRBJ2-2	-	once
CASSGGTEAFF	TGTGCCAGCTCCGGGGGGACTGAAGCTTTCTTT	TRBV28	11	TRBJ1-1	-	-
CASRSQGGHEQFF	TGTGCCAGCCGCAGTCAGGGGGGACATGAGCAGTTCTTC	TRBV6-1	13	TRBJ2-1	-	-
CASSLEGTAYSYNEQFF	TGTGCCAGCAGCTTAGAGGGAACCGCCTACTCCTACAATGAGCAGTTCTTC	TRBV11-2	17	TRBJ2-1	-	-